The T cell receptor (beta chain) described here comes from a study of blood T cells in healthy people across ages. A second 7 to 11 cycle PCR used barcoded and J-beta primers. TCRdb ran MiXCR on the 5' RACE reads and lists one entry per CDR3 protein. The table shows roughly 800,000 distinct CDR3 sequences, with around 25% occurring only once. From germline, CDR1 is SQVTM and CDR2 ANQGSEA. V was clipped by 5 bases and J by 6 bases, with 18 bases between them. CDR3 length equals 14 residues. These same records also appear under a second study, on T cells of mothers and their children.

The sequenced sample was blood. This chain connects TRBV29-1 to TRBJ2-3; D is unclear. This clonotype originated in a boy aged 5-17 years in good health. In DNA, the CDR3 is TGCAGCGTTCTTCCCGGTGGTAGCCCCGATACGCAGTATTTT. This gives the protein CSVLPGGSPDTQYF.